This TCR beta chain was identified in a study of T cell clonotyping in hematopoietic cell transplantation. Using immunoSEQ multiplex PCR, the repertoire was profiled, and TCRdb retains in-frame clones only, with some absent. The table includes about 36,000 clones, approximately 88% detected once. Study results and caveats: Few recipient clonotypes overlapped donors; over 95% were de novo at given depth. After transplant, recipient diversity fell while pathologically expanded clonotypes grew through day 180.

This clone was found a few times. The target antigen is unknown. J gave up 4 bases and V 8 bases, and 9 bases lay outside the gene matches. This CDR3 spans 13 amino acids. Germline V CDR1 and CDR2: SQVTM, ANQGSEA. Sequencing was done on a sample of peripheral blood mononuclear cells. The chain combines TRBV29-1 with TRBJ2-5; 8 bases line up with TRBD1. The receptor comes from a woman between 40 and 50 years old in good health. Some clones in this sample may be carry-over from other donors' samples. CDR3 coding DNA: TGCAGCTTCGGACAGGGCGTAGGAGAGACCCAGTACTTC. Protein product: CSFGQGVGETQYF. Supplemented by reference TRBV29-1 and TRBJ2-5, the full variable domain reads SAVISQKPSRDICQRGTSLTIQCQVDSQVTMMFWYRQQPGQSLTLIATANQGSEATYESGFVIDKFPISRPNLTFSTLTVSNMSPEDSSIYLCSFGQGVGETQYFGPGTRLLVL.